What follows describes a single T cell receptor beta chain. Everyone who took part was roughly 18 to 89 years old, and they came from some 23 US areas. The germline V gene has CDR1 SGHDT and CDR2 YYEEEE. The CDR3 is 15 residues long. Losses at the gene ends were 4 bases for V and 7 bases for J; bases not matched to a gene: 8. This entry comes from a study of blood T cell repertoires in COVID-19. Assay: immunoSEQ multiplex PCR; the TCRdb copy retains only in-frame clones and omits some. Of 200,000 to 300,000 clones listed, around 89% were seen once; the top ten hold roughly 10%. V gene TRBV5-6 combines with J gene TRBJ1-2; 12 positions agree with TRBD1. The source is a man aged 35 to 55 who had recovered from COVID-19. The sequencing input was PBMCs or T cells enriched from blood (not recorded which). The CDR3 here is CASSRRDRGRTGYTF. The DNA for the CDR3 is TGTGCCAGCAGCCGCCGGGACAGGGGGCGAACTGGCTACACCTTC.